One T cell receptor beta chain is described in this entry. The antigen it binds to is not known. Within one base of it there is no much larger clone, and no base qualities were kept. V is reduced by 0 bases and J by 4 bases, leaving a spacing of 13 bases between them. The CDR3 runs 16 residues from the cysteine to the phenylalanine. The retained sequence is limited to the CDR3, 48 bases, with the frame set at the first base. CDR1 and CDR2 are read off the germline V gene (reference sequence) as LGHDT and YNNKEL. This sample was taken from a study of blood T cell repertoires in COVID-19 (dated by TCRdb to the early 2020s). About the full investigation: Collaborator samples came from the United States, Italy and Spain and covered acute and convalescent phases of COVID-19. Where available, HLA class I and class II types were taken from metadata supplied by the sample provider and were not determined by assay-based typing. The sample metadata nearly always contained a de-identified subject ID, COVID-19 status, age in years and sex. The prospective study material was composed of cDNA or gDNA derived from T cells, B-cell-depleted T cells, or PBMCs. Subjects who had been exposed to COVID-19, were actively infected with it, or had recovered from it provided the deeply sampled blood TCRbeta repertoires that made up the dataset. The repertoires were released in a freely available public database meant as a resource for research on the immune response to SARS-CoV-2. The samples were drawn from two sources: the first 160 participants of the ongoing ImmuneRACE study, and approximately 1,300 subjects contributed by 6 global collaborators. Overall study outcomes, separate from this receptor: The amount of clinical and demographic metadata varied by source and participant and was provided uncurated.

Collaborating institutions collected whole blood in K2EDTA tubes following their own protocols. For TCRbeta analysis, collaborators shipped samples in one of three forms: frozen whole blood, isolated PBMCs, or DNA extracted from either of those sample types. TCRbeta CDR3 regions were amplified from genomic DNA using the immunoSEQ Assay, a bias-controlled multiplex PCR. Per the source publication's procedure: Nucleated cell counts per sample were estimated from amplification of reference gene primers within the assay. Sequence reads were collapsed and filtered to measure the absolute abundance of every unique TCRbeta CDR3 rearrangement. Productive Simpson clonality was computed per sample as the square root of Simpson's diversity index over productive rearrangements. TCRdb took this table from immuneACCESS and kept in-frame rearrangements with V and J called. Such tables lack part of the clones; where checked against another copy, unresolved V genes explain under half of the gap, and the rest is unexplained. V, J and clone size derive from that table, while D and trimming were established from the DNA sequence. This sample is represented by about half a million clones; 75% to 90% of them were singletons. The biggest ten clones account for roughly 3.2% of the sample.

The chain is made from TRBV3-1 (or the pseudogene TRBV3-2) and TRBJ2-1, with no D gene named confidently. This TCR derives from a human donor in a cohort sampled during active COVID-19. Sequencing was carried out using peripheral blood. The DNA reads as follows: TGTGCCAGCAGCCAAGAACGACTGGTCGGGTACAATGAGCAGTTCTTC. Translated, this is CASSQERLVGYNEQFF.